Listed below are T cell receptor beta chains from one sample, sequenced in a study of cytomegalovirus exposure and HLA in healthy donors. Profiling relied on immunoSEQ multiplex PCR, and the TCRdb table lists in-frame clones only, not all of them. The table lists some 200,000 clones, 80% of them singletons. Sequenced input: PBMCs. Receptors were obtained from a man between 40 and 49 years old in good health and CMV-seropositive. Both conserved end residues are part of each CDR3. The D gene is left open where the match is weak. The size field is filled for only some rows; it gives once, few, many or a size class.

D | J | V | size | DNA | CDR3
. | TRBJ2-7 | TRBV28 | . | TGTGCCAGCAGTTTACCCCAGGCGACCGAATACGAGCAGTACTTC | CASSLPQATEYEQYF
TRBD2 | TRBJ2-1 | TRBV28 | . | TGTGCCAGCAGTTCGGCTCAGGGCGCTGGTCCTGGAGGGACTAGCGTCAATGAGCAGTTCTTC | CASSSAQGAGPGGTSVNEQFF
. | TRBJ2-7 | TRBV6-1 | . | TGTGCCAGCGGGTTCCGGGGTTCCGAGCAGTACTTC | CASGFRGSEQYF
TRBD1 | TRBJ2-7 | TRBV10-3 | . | TGTGCCTCACGGACAGGGCGGGACGAGCAGTACTTC | CASRTGRDEQYF
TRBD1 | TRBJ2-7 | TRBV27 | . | TGTGCCAGCAGTTTATACAGGGGTTACGAGCAGTACTTC | CASSLYRGYEQYF
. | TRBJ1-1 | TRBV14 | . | TGTGCCAGCAGCCGAATTACAGGGACCACTGAAGCTTTCTTT | CASSRITGTTEAFF
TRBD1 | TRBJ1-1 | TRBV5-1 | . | TGCGCCAGCAGCTTGGTGGCAGGGGGATCGGAAGCTTTCTTT | CASSLVAGGSEAFF
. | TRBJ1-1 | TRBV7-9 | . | TGTTCCAGCAGCTTAGCCAGGGGCAAGGCTTTCTTT | CSSSLARGKAFF
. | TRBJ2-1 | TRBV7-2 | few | TGTGCCAGCAGCCTCCCGGGCTCCTACAATGAGCAGTTCTTC | CASSLPGSYNEQFF
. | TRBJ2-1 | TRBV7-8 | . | TGTGCCAGCAGCTTAGACCAGAATGAGCAGTTCTTC | CASSLDQNEQFF
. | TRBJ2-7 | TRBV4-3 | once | TGCGCCAGCAGCCAAGGCCCAGTGACCTACGAGCAGTACTTC | CASSQGPVTYEQYF
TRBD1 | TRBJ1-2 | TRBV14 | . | TGTGCCAGCAGCCAAAGGACAGGGGGCACGGTAGGCTACACCTTC | CASSQRTGGTVGYTF
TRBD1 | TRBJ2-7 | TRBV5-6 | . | TGTGCCAGCAGCCTTGGGGACAGGGGGCTTTCGGTCTACGAGCAGTACTTC | CASSLGDRGLSVYEQYF
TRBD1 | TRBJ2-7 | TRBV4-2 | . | TGTGCCAGCAGCCCGGACAGGGGGGCCTACGAGCAGTACTTC | CASSPDRGAYEQYF
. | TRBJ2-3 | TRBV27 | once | TGTGCCAGCAGTTTAAAGGGTAGAGATGGACACCCCACCACAGATACGCAGTATTTT | CASSLKGRDGHPTTDTQYF
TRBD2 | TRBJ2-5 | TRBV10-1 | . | TGCGCCAGCAGTGACGGGGGGTACCAAGAGACCCAGTACTTC | CASSDGGYQETQYF
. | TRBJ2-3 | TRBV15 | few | TGTGCCACCAGCAGCCGACAGGGCACAGATACGCAGTATTTT | CATSSRQGTDTQYF
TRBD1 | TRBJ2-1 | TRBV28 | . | TGTGCCAGCAGTTTGGACTTGGTGGGACAGGGGGCTGACGAGCAGTTCTTC | CASSLDLVGQGADEQFF
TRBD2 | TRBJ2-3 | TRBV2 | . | TGTGCCAGCAGGCAGCGGGGGGGAAGGGATACGCAGTATTTT | CASRQRGGRDTQYF